In this sample, the clone carrying this T cell receptor beta chain turned up a few times. The record originates from a study of spatial heterogeneity in lung cancer. Time point indicated: blood at routine non-recurrence follow-up after resection. Unsorted whole RNA samples from tumor, nontumor lung or frozen PBMC were sequenced. The presence of a unique molecular identifier marked each TCR cDNA molecule. From the 5' RACE reads, TCRdb called clonotypes with MiXCR, one entry per CDR3 protein. The sample contains some 120,000 distinct CDR3 sequences, roughly an eighth of which appear only once. The receptor's source is a male donor with early-stage non-small cell lung cancer. The sequencing here drew on PBMCs, taken at follow-up.

CDR3 sequence: CASRPTGTYLKTQYF. The CDR3 DNA reads as TGTGCCAGCAGACCAACCGGGACCTACTTGAAGACCCAGTACTTC. The chain combines TRBV28 with TRBJ2-5; D is tentatively TRBD1 or TRBD2 (5 bases each). Trimming took 6 bases from V and 6 from J, leaving 20 bases between them. Per germline, CDR1 MDHEN and CDR2 SYDVKM. The CDR3 contains 15 residues.